These T cell receptor beta chains were read from a single sample in a study of T cell responses to AZD1222 COVID-19 vaccine. TCRdb's copy holds only in-frame clones and misses some; the assay was immunoSEQ multiplex PCR. The profile shows about 96,000 clones, approximately 87% of them singletons. The specimen comprised peripheral blood, sampled on day 0 of AZD1222 vaccination. These receptor sequences come from an adult in good health. Both conserved end residues are part of each CDR3. The order of the fields is J gene, V gene, D gene, clone size, CDR3 protein, CDR3 DNA. The D gene is left open where the match is weak. Size is omitted from some rows. Given values are once, few, many or a class for expanded clones.

TRBJ2-3 TRBV9 TRBD1 once CASSTRQGADTQYF TGTGCCAGCAGCACCCGACAGGGGGCAGATACGCAGTATTTT
TRBJ1-1 TRBV28 . . CASSLARYEAFF TGTGCCAGCAGTTTAGCACGGTATGAAGCTTTCTTT
TRBJ2-3 TRBV6-4 . . CASSPRTAADTQYF TGTGCCAGCAGTCCCCGAACTGCTGCAGATACGCAGTATTTT
TRBJ1-1 TRBV7-9 . . CASSPRGGNTEAFF TGTGCCAGCAGCCCCCGGGGGGGGAACACTGAAGCTTTCTTT
TRBJ2-7 TRBV5-4 . once CASSVTQTYEQYF TGTGCCAGCAGCGTAACACAGACCTACGAGCAGTACTTC
TRBJ2-7 TRBV5-1 . . CASSLGAALGEQYF TGCGCCAGCAGCTTGGGGGCAGCCCTTGGGGAGCAGTACTTC
TRBJ1-5 TRBV4-2 TRBD1 . CASSQTGVGNQPQHF TGTGCCAGCAGCCAGACAGGGGTGGGCAATCAGCCCCAGCATTTT
TRBJ2-1 TRBV5-6 . . CASSLEGLNEQFF TGTGCCAGCAGCTTAGAGGGGCTGAATGAGCAGTTCTTC
TRBJ2-2 TRBV9 . . CASSVEGGNTGELFF TGTGCCAGCAGCGTAGAAGGAGGGAACACCGGGGAGCTGTTTTTT
TRBJ2-7 TRBV7-2 TRBD2 . CASSLGLAGVGYEQYF TGTGCCAGCAGCTTAGGGCTAGCGGGAGTGGGTTACGAGCAGTACTTC
TRBJ2-1 TRBV3-1/TRBV3-2 TRBD2 once CASSQVGRGAGHLEQFF TGTGCCAGCAGCCAAGTAGGGCGGGGGGCCGGTCATCTTGAGCAGTTCTTC
TRBJ1-1 TRBV4-1 . . CASSGPLVPEAFF TGCGCCAGCAGCGGGCCCTTAGTTCCTGAAGCTTTCTTT
TRBJ1-2 TRBV28 . . CASSFVDGYTF TGTGCCAGCAGTTTCGTGGACGGCTACACCTTC
TRBJ1-1 TRBV6-2/TRBV6-3 TRBD1 few CASSLDRGNTEAFF TGTGCCAGCAGCCTCGACAGGGGGAACACTGAAGCTTTCTTT
TRBJ2-7 TRBV18 . . CASSSGLLEAGYEQYF TGTGCCAGCTCATCAGGACTTTTGGAAGCAGGATACGAGCAGTACTTC
TRBJ2-2 TRBV7-6 . . CASSLGSGATGELFF TGTGCCAGCAGCTTAGGTTCAGGAGCCACCGGGGAGCTGTTTTTT
TRBJ2-7 TRBV18 . . CASSLEQNYEQYF TGTGCCAGCTCACTAGAACAGAACTACGAGCAGTACTTC
TRBJ2-6 TRBV18 . . CASSPQGNSFSGANVLTF TGTGCCAGCTCACCACAGGGAAATTCGTTCTCTGGGGCCAACGTCCTGACTTTC
TRBJ1-6 TRBV30 TRBD1 . CASTGQGANSPLHF TGTGCCTCTACGGGACAGGGGGCCAATTCACCCCTCCACTTT
TRBJ2-5 TRBV27 TRBD1 . CASSLKTGQETQYF TGTGCCAGCAGTTTAAAGACAGGGCAAGAGACCCAGTACTTC
TRBJ1-2 TRBV5-4 . . CASSLEAVNYGYTF TGTGCCAGCAGCTTAGAAGCCGTCAACTATGGCTACACCTTC
TRBJ1-2 TRBV19 TRBD1 . CASKRTGTYGYTF TGTGCCAGTAAGAGGACAGGGACCTATGGCTACACCTTC
TRBJ2-3 TRBV28 . . CASSLSDTQYF TGTGCCAGCAGTTTAAGCGATACGCAGTATTTT
TRBJ2-7 TRBV3-1/TRBV3-2 . . CASSQGPLGNYEQYF TGTGCCAGCAGCCAAGGCCCGCTAGGGAACTACGAGCAGTACTTC
TRBJ2-1 TRBV18 TRBD2 few CASSPPSSGTGEQFF TGTGCCAGCTCACCACCCTCTAGCGGGACTGGTGAGCAGTTCTTC
TRBJ2-7 TRBV27 . . CASKLEVGRYEQYF TGTGCCAGCAAACTCGAGGTCGGACGGTACGAGCAGTACTTC
TRBJ2-7 TRBV11-2 . . CASSLDRAYEQYF TGTGCCAGCAGCTTAGACAGGGCGTACGAGCAGTACTTC
TRBJ1-2 TRBV4-2 TRBD1 . CASSHLGDRTSYGYTF TGTGCCAGCAGCCATCTCGGGGACAGGACCTCCTATGGCTACACCTTC
TRBJ2-2 TRBV29-1 . . CSDSRRSLNTGELFF TGCAGCGACTCTAGGCGCTCACTGAACACCGGGGAGCTGTTTTTT
TRBJ2-2 TRBV7-3 . . CASSPGRDRELFF TGTGCCAGCAGCCCAGGACGGGACCGGGAGCTGTTTTTT
TRBJ2-7 TRBV10-3 TRBD1 few CATRGQGAYEQYF TGTGCCACCCGGGGACAGGGGGCCTACGAGCAGTACTTC